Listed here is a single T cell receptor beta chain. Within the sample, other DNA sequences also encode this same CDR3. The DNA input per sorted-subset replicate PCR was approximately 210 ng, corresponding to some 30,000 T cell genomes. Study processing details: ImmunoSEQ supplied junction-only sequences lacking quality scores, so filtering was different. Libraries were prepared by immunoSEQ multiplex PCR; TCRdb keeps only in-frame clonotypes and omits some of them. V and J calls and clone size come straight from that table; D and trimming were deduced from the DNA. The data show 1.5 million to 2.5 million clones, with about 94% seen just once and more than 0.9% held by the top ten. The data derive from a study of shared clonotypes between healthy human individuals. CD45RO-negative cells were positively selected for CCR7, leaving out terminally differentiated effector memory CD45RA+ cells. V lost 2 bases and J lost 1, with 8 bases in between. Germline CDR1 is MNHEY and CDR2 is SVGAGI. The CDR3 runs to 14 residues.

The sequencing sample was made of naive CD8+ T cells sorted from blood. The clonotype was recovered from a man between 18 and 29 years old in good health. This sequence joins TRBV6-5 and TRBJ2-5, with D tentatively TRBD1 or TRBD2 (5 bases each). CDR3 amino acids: CASSYNGAQETQYF. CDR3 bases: TGTGCCAGCAGTTACAACGGGGCCCAAGAGACCCAGTACTTC.